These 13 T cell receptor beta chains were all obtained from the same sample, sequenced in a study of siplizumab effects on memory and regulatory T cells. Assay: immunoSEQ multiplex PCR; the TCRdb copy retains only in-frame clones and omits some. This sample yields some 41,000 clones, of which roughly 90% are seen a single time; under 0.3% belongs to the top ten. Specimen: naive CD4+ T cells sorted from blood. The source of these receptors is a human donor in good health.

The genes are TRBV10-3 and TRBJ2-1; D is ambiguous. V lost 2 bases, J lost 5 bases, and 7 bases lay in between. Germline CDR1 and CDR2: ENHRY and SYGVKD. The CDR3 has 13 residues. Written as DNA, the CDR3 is TGTGCCATCAGTGAGCAGGTGGACAATGAGCAGTTCTTC. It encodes CAISEQVDNEQFF.

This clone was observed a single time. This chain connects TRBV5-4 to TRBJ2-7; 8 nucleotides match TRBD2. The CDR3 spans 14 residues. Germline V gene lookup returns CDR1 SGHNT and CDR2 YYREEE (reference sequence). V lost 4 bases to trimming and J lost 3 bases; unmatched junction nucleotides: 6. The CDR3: CASSQGGLVYEQYF. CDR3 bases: TGTGCCAGCAGCCAAGGGGGACTAGTCTACGAGCAGTACTTC. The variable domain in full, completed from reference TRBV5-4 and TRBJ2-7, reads ETGVTQSPTHLIKTRGQQVTLRCSSQSGHNTVSWYQQALGQGPQFIFQYYREEENGRGNFPPRFSGLQFPNYSSELNVNALELDDSALYLCASSQGGLVYEQYFGPGTRLTVT.

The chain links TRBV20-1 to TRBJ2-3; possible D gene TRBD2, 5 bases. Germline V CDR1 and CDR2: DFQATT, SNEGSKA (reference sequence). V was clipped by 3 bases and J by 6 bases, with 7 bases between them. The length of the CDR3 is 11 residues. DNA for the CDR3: TGCAGTGCTAGCGGGGAGGATACGCAGTATTTT. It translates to CSASGEDTQYF.

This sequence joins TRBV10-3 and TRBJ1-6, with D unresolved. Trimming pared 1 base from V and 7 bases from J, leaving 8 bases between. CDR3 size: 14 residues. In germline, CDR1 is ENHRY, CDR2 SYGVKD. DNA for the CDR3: TGTGCCATCAGTGAGTGGGTGGAAAATTCACCCCTCCACTTT. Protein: CAISEWVENSPLHF.

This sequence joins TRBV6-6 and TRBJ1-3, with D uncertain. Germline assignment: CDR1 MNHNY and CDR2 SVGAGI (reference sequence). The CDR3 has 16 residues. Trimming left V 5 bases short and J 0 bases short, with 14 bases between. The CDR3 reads CASSRARGNSGNTIYF. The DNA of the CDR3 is TGTGCCAGCAGTAGGGCGCGGGGAAACTCTGGAAACACCATATATTTT.

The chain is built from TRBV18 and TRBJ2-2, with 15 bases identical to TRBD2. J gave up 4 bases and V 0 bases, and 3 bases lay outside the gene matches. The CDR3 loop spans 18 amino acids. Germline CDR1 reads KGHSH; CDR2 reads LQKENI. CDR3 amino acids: CASSPPGLAGGLTGELFF. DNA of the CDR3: TGTGCCAGCTCACCACCGGGACTAGCGGGGGGACTCACCGGGGAGCTGTTTTTT.

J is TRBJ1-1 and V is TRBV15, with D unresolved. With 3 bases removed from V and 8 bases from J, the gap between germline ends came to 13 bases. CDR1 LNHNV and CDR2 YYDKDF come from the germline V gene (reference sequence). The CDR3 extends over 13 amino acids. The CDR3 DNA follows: TGTGCCACCAGCAGCCTGAAACGCACCGAAGCTTTCTTT. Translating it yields CATSSLKRTEAFF.

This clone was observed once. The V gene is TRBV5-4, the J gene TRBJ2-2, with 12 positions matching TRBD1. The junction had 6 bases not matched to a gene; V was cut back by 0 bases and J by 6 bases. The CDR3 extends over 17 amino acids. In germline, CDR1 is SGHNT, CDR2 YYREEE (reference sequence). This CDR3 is CASSLGGGQGAPGELFF. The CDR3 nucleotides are TGTGCCAGCAGCTTGGGCGGGGGACAGGGGGCGCCCGGGGAGCTGTTTTTT.

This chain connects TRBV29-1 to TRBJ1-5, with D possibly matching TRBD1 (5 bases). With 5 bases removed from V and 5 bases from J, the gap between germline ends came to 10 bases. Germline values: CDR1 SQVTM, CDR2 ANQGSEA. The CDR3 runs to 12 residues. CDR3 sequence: CSVRQLDQPQHF. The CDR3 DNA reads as TGCAGCGTTCGACAGTTAGATCAGCCCCAGCATTTT.

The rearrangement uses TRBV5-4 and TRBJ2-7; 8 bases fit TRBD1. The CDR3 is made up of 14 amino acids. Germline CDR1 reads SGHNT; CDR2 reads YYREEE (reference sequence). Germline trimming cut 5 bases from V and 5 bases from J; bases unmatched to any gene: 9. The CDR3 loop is CASRGRTGSNEQYF. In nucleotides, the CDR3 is TGTGCCAGCAGGGGTCGGACAGGGAGCAACGAGCAGTACTTC. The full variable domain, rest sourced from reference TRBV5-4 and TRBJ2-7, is ETGVTQSPTHLIKTRGQQVTLRCSSQSGHNTVSWYQQALGQGPQFIFQYYREEENGRGNFPPRFSGLQFPNYSSELNVNALELDDSALYLCASRGRTGSNEQYFGPGTRLTVT.

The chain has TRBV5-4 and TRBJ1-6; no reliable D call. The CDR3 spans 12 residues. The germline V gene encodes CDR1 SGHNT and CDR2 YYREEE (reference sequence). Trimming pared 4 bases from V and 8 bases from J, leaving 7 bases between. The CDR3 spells CASSRWDSPLHF. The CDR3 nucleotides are TGTGCCAGCAGCCGATGGGATTCACCCCTCCACTTT.

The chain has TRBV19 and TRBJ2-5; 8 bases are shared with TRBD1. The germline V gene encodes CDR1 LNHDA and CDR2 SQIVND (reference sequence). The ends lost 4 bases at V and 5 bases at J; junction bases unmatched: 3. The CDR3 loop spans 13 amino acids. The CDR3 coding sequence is TGTGCCAGTAGTACGACAGGGGTCGAGACCCAGTACTTC. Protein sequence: CASSTTGVETQYF.

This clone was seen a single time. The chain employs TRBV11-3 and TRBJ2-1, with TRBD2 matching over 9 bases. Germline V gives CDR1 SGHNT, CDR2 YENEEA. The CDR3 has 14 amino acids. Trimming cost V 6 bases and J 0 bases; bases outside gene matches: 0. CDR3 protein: CASSSGSSYNEQFF. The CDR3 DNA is TGTGCCAGCAGTAGCGGGAGCTCCTACAATGAGCAGTTCTTC.